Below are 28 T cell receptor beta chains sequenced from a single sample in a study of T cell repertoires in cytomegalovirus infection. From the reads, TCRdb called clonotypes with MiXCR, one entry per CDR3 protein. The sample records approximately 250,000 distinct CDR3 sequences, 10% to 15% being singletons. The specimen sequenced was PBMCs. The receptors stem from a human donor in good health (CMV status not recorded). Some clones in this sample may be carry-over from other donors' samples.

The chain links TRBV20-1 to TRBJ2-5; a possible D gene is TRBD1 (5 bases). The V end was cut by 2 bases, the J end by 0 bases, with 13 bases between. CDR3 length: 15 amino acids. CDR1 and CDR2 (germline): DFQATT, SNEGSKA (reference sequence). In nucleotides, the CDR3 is TGCAGTGCTAGACGGCAGGGTCGGTACCAAGAGACCCAGTACTTC. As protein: CSARRQGRYQETQYF.

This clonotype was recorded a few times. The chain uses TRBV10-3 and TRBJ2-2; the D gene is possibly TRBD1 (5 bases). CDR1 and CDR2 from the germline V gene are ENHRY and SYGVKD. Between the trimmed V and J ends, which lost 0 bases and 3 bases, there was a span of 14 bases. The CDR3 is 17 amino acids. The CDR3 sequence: CAISESAAVGDTGELFF. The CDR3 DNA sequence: TGTGCCATCAGTGAGTCGGCGGCTGTAGGGGACACCGGGGAGCTGTTTTTT.

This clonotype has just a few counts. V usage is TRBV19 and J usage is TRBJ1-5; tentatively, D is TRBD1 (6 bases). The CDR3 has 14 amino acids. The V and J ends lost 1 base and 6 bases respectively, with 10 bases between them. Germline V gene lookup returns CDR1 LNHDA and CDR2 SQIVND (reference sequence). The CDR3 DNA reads TGTGCCAGTAGTATAGTGCAGGGGCCTCAGCCCCAGCATTTT. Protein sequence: CASSIVQGPQPQHF.

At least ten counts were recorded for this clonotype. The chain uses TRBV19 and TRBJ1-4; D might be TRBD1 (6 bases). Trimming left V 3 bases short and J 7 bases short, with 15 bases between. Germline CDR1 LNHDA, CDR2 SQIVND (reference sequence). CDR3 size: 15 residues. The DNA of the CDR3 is TGTGCCAGTAGTATTGGGTACAGGGATGGTGAAAAACTGTTTTTT. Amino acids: CASSIGYRDGEKLFF.

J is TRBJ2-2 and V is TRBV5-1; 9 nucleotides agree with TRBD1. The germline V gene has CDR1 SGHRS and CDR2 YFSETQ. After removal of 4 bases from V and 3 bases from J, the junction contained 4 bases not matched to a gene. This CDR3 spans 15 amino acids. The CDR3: CASSRDREDTGELFF. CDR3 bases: TGCGCCAGCAGCAGGGACAGGGAAGACACCGGGGAGCTGTTTTTT.

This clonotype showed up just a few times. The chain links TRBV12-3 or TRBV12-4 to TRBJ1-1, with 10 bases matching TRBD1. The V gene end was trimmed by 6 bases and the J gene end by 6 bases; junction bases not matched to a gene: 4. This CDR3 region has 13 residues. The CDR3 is CASRVGQGPEAFF. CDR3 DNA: TGTGCCAGCAGGGTGGGACAGGGGCCTGAAGCTTTCTTT.

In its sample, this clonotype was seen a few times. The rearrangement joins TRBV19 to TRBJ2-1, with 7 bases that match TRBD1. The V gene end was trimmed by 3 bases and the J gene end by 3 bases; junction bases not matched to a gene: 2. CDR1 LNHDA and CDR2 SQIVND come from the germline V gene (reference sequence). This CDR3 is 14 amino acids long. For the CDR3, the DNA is TGTGCCAGTAGTATGGGGACAGTCTACAATGAGCAGTTCTTC. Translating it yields CASSMGTVYNEQFF.

This CDR3 is CASSPRQGMSNYGYTF. The CDR3 DNA sequence: TGTGCCAGCAGCCCCCGACAGGGGATGAGTAACTATGGCTACACCTTC. V and J are TRBV14 and TRBJ1-2; TRBD1 matches 8 bases. With V trimmed by 4 bases and J by 1 base, 8 bases remained unmatched. The CDR3 is 16 residues long. Germline CDR1 and CDR2: SGHDN and FVKESK.

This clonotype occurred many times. The CDR3 loop is CASTTPRGAWVAFF. The CDR3 bases are TGTGCCAGCACTACGCCGAGGGGCGCGTGGGTAGCTTTCTTT. The V and J genes are TRBV7-2 and TRBJ1-1, with a tentative D call TRBD1 (5 bases). Germline values: CDR1 SGHTA, CDR2 FQGNSA. The CDR3 spans 14 residues. The V end lost 7 bases, the J end lost 10 bases, and 22 bases lay between the germline ends.

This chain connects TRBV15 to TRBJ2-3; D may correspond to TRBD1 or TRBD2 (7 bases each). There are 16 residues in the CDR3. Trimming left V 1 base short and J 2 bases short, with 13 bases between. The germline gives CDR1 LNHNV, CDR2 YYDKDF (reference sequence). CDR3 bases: TGTGCCACCAGCAGAGCCAGGGGGGGGCTCACAGATACGCAGTATTTT. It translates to CATSRARGGLTDTQYF.

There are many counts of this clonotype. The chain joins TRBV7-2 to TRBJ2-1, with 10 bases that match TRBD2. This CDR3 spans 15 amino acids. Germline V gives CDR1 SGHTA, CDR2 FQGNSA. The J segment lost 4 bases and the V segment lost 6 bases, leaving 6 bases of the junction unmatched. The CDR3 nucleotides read TGTGCCAGCAGTCGCACTAGCGGGATATACAATGAGCAGTTCTTC. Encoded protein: CASSRTSGIYNEQFF.

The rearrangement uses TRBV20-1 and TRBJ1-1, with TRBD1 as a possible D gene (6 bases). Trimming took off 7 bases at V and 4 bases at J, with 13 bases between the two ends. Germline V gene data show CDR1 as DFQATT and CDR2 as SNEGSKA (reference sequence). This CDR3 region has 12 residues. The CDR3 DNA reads TGCAGTGGGAGGGGGGTCGGCACTGAAGCTTTCTTT. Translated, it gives CSGRGVGTEAFF.

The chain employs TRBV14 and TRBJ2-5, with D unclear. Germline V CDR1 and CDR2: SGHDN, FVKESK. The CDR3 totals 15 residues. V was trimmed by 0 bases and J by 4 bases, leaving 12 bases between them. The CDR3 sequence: CASSQDRRMGETQYF. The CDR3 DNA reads TGTGCCAGCAGCCAAGATAGACGGATGGGAGAGACCCAGTACTTC.

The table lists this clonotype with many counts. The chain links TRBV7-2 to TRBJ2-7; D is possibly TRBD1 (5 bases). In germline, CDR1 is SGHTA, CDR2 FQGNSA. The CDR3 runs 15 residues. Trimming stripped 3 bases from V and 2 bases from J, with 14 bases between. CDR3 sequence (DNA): TGTGCCAGCAGCTTCGCCGGGCAGGGCCCCTACGAGCAGTACTTC. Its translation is CASSFAGQGPYEQYF.

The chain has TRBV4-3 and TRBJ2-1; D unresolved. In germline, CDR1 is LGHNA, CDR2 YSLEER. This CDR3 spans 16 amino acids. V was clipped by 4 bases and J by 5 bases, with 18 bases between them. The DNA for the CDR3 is TGCGCCAGCAGCCTCACGGCCGGAGCTCTGGACAATGAGCAGTTCTTC. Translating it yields CASSLTAGALDNEQFF.

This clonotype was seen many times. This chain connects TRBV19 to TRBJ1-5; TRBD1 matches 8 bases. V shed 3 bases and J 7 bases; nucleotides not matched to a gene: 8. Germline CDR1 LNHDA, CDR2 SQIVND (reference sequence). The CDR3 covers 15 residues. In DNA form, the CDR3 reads TGTGCCAGTAGTATCCTTGACAGGGGAAGGCAGCCCCAGCATTTT. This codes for CASSILDRGRQPQHF.

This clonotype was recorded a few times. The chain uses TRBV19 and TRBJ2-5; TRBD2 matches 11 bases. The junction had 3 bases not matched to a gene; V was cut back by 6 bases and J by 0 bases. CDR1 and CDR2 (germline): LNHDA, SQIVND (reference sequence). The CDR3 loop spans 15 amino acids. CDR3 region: CASRPGLADQETQYF. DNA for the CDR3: TGTGCCAGTAGACCGGGACTAGCGGACCAAGAGACCCAGTACTTC.

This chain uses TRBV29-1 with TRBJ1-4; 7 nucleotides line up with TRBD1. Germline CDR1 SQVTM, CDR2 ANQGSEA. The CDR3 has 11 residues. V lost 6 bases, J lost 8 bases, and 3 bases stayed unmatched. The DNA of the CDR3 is TGCAGCGTCGCGGGACAGGAAAAACTGTTTTTT. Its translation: CSVAGQEKLFF.

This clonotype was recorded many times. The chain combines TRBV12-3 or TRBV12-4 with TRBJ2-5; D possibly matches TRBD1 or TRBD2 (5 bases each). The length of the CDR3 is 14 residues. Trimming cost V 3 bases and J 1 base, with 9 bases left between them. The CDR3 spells CASSFGTLQETQYF. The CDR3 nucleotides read TGTGCCAGCAGTTTCGGGACGCTCCAAGAGACCCAGTACTTC.

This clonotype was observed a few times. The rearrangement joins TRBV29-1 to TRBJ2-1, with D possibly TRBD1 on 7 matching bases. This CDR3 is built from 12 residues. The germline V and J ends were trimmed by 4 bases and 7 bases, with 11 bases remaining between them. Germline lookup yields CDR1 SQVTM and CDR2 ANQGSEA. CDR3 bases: TGCAGCGTTGGGAGGGGGCGGAATGAGCAGTTCTTC. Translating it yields CSVGRGRNEQFF.

This chain's CDR3 is CASSVGGEGNYGYTF. For the CDR3, the DNA is TGTGCCAGCAGTGTGGGAGGGGAGGGTAACTATGGCTACACCTTC. The V and J genes are TRBV2 and TRBJ1-2; D is perhaps TRBD1 (5 bases). The germline V gene encodes CDR1 SNHLY and CDR2 FYNNEI. V dropped 4 bases and J dropped 1 base, with 13 bases sitting between them. The CDR3 has 15 residues.

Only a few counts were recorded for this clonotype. The CDR3 is CASSQVWGQTGETQYF. DNA of the CDR3: TGCGCCAGCAGCCAAGTTTGGGGACAAACAGGCGAGACCCAGTACTTC. The chain has TRBV4-3 and TRBJ2-5, with D perhaps TRBD1 (6 bases). CDR1 is LGHNA and CDR2 is YSLEER in the germline V gene. This CDR3 spans 16 amino acids. Trimming stripped 1 base from V and 5 bases from J, with 17 bases between.

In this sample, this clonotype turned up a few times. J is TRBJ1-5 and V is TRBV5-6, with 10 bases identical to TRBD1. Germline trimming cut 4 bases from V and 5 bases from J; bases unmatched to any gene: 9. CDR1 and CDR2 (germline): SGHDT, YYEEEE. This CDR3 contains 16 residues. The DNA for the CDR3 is TGTGCCAGCAGCGAATCGGGGACAGGGGAGTATCAGCCCCAGCATTTT. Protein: CASSESGTGEYQPQHF.

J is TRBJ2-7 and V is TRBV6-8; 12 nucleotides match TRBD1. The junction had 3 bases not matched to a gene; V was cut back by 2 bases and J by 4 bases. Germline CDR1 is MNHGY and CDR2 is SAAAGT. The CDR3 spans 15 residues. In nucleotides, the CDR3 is TGTGCCAGCAGTTACGGGACAGGGGGCTCGTACGAGCAGTACTTC. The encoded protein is CASSYGTGGSYEQYF.

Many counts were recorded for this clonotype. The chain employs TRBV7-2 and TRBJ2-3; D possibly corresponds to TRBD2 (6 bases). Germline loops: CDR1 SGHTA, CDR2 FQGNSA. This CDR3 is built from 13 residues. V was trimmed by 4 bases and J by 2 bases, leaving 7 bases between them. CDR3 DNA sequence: TGTGCCAGCAGCTCGGGGGACACAGATACGCAGTATTTT. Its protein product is CASSSGDTDTQYF. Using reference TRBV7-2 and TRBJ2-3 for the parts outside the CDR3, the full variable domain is GAGVSQSPSNKVTEKGKDVELRCDPISGHTALYWYRQSLGQGLEFLIYFQGNSAPDKSGLPSDRFSAERTGGSVSTLTIQRTQQEDSAVYLCASSSGDTDTQYFGPGTRLTVL.

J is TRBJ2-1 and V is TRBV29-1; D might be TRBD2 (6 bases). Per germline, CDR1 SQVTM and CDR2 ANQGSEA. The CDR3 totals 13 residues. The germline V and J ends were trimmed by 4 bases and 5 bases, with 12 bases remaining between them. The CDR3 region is CSVVGSSHNEQFF. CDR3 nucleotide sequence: TGCAGCGTTGTCGGGAGTTCCCACAATGAGCAGTTCTTC.

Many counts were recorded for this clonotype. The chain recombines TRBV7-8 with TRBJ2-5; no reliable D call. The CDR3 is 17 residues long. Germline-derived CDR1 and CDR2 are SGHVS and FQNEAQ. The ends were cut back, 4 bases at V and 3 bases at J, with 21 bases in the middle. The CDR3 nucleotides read TGTGCCAGCAGCTCCCGTCATGGATCTCCAGCAGAAGAGACCCAGTACTTC. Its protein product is CASSSRHGSPAEETQYF.

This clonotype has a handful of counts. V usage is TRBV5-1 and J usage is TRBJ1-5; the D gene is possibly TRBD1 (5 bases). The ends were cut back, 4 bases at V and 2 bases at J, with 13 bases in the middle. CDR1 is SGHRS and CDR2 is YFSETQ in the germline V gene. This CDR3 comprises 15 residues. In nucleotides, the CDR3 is TGCGCCAGCAGCCTCGGGACGGCGCGCAATCAGCCCCAGCATTTT. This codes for CASSLGTARNQPQHF.